This T cell receptor (beta chain) was identified during a study of blood T cells in healthy people across ages. The total RNA that was extracted per sample amounted to at least 5.5 micrograms. PCR was performed a second time for roughly 7 to 11 cycles using a sample-barcoded 5' primer and a J-beta primer mix. TCRdb fed the 5' RACE reads into MiXCR, producing one record per CDR3 protein. The profile covers over 950,000 distinct CDR3 sequences, with just over 50% appearing a single time and 20% to 25% taken by the ten largest. This clonotype was sampled from a woman aged 60-75 years in good health. Input material: blood.

The CDR3 protein is CASSSGTGVEKLFF. Here the CDR3 DNA reads TGTGCCAGCAGTTCCGGGACAGGGGTGGAAAAACTGTTTTTT. V and J are TRBV6-5 and TRBJ1-4; 10 bases align to TRBD1. J gave up 8 bases and V 4 bases, and 4 bases lay outside the gene matches. The CDR3 is 14 amino acids. Germline V gene data show CDR1 as MNHEY and CDR2 as SVGAGI.